The present TCR beta chain was sequenced within a study of neurological immune-mediated disorders (dated by TCRdb to the late 2010s). About the investigation overall: Among the approximately 35 multiple sclerosis patients, approximately 30 had relapsing-remitting MS and 3 had secondary progressive MS. Peripheral blood TCR-beta repertoires from HTLV-I-associated myelopathy (HAM/TSP) patients, multiple sclerosis patients and healthy controls were compared by UMI-based sequencing. Alongside PBMC samples, the set of 106 TCR-beta libraries contained longitudinal samples, technical triplicates, and paired CD4+ and CD8+ T-cell subsets that had been sorted. Of the 68 subjects in the cohort, about 15 were HAM/TSP patients, roughly 35 were multiple sclerosis patients, and some 20 were healthy controls. The paper as a whole reports these results and caveats: TCR clonal expansion was greatest in HAM/TSP patients and smallest in MS patients, who ranked below even healthy controls. The MS cluster was not associated with any clinical or MRI features, and the authors stated that larger cohorts are needed. Expanded clones from different subjects shared no identical CDR3 amino acid sequences, which suggests that TCR-beta repertoires were private in all groups. In a phylogenetic analysis, the repertoires of 18 out of 34 MS patients fell into a single cluster of related CDR3 sequences, pointing to a possible signature at the repertoire level.

The cysteine opens and the phenylalanine closes a CDR3 of 14 amino acids. The read is trimmed to its CDR3 DNA, 42 bases read in frame from base 1. V is pared back by 1 base and J by 2 bases, with 6 bases lying between the germline termini. CDR1 is given as SGHRS and CDR2 as YFSETQ, both from the germline V gene. cDNA synthesis used template-switch 5'RACE with a primer carrying a 10-nucleotide random unique molecular identifier tagging each TCR transcript. Every sequencing run yielded over 200 million TCR-beta sequences covering 15-18 subjects. The RNeasy kit was used to extract total RNA. Using the KAPA Real-time Library Amplification kit, TCR-beta VDJ regions were amplified with primers for the TCR constant region and the 5'RACE anchor. A first PCR added sample indexes and Illumina adaptors, after which a second PCR increased the library yield. After Ampure bead purification, the roughly 650 bp TCR product was size-selected on a 2% E-gel SizeSelection system. Before pooling, library quality was checked on a Bioanalyzer, concentration was measured with Qubit, and libraries were quantified with the Kapa Library Quantification kit. An Illumina HiSeq 2500 was used to sequence the libraries paired-end at 2 x 150 bp. To increase sequence diversity, roughly 24-30% phiX was spiked into each library pool. The paper's data handling went like this. Quality-filtered reads were processed with the UMI-based MiGEC pipeline, which removed over 90% of raw TCR sequences during error correction. VDJ genes were aligned to IMGT germline references, and clonotypes were defined by unique CDR3 amino acid sequence plus V-J genes. VDJtools evaluated clonal expansion, Shannon diversity and CDR3 relatedness (CalcPairwiseDistances, ClusterSamples); CLCbio workbench built phylogenetic trees. Expanded clones were defined as having at least 8 unique UMIs, based on coefficient-of-variation modelling across technical triplicates. TCRdb cleaned the public reads at Q25 with fastp, built clones with MiXCR and kept in-frame beta chains. Rows merge per CDR3 protein into single entries with the most common DNA and genes. The V and J calls were not made by the authors but by TCRdb's processing. This sample gives approximately 60,000 distinct CDR3 sequences in total; under 4.5% of them show up just once. Of the sample, more than 2.5% falls within the top ten clones.

For the unsorted PBMC libraries, 2 million PBMCs were stored in RNAlater at -80 degrees C until RNA extraction and were used to generate the libraries. The multiple sclerosis patients were enrolled in a US clinical protocol that evaluated disease progression with magnetic resonance imaging. PBMCs were separated from peripheral blood using Ficoll-Hypaque density gradient centrifugation and then cryopreserved in liquid nitrogen. This clonotype was counted ten times or more. What antigen it recognizes has not been identified. Nothing much larger sits one base from this clone, and base qualities are not available.

The sequenced sample consisted of PBMCs. This clonotype was obtained from a woman aged 25 to 39 with multiple sclerosis. The chain is assembled from TRBV5-1 and TRBJ1-4, and TRBD1 may be the D gene, going by 5 matching bases. The nucleotide sequence reads as follows: TGCGCCAGCAGCTTGTCAGGGACTAATGAAAAACTGTTTTTT. Its translation is CASSLSGTNEKLFF.